These 20 T cell receptor beta chains were sequenced from one sample in a study of CD8 T cells in ankylosing spondylitis. Study results and caveats: Blood from ankylosing spondylitis patients appeared to carry a characteristic roughly eight-variant TCR beta motif.

TCRdb analysed the 5' RACE reads with MiXCR anew, one entry per CDR3 protein. The table lists fewer than 650,000 distinct CDR3 sequences, about 13% of them singletons. Which antigens these TCRs recognize remains unknown. The sequenced sample was blood, either unsorted or a sorted T cell fraction (not recorded which). These receptors came from a male donor with ankylosing spondylitis.

A few counts support this clonotype. The chain joins TRBV19 to TRBJ2-2; D might be TRBD1 (5 bases). Germline assignment: CDR1 LNHDA and CDR2 SQIVND (reference sequence). V lost 8 bases and J lost 1, with 14 bases in between. The CDR3 extends over 15 amino acids. CDR3: CASGTRQKNTGELFF. CDR3 nucleotide sequence: TGTGCCAGTGGAACACGACAGAAGAACACCGGGGAGCTGTTTTTT.

This clonotype was recorded a few times. V and J are TRBV20-1 and TRBJ2-2; possibly TRBD1 for D (7 bases). CDR1 is DFQATT and CDR2 is SNEGSKA in the germline V gene (reference sequence). The CDR3 is 12 residues long. The CDR3 region is CCGTVNTGELFF. DNA of the CDR3: TGCTGCGGGACAGTAAACACCGGGGAGCTGTTTTTT.

In its sample, this clonotype was seen many times. The rearrangement links TRBV29-1 to TRBJ2-3, with 16 bases fitting TRBD2. The CDR3 is 16 residues long. CDR1 SQVTM and CDR2 ANQGSEA come from the germline V gene. Trimming cost V 6 bases and J 3 bases; bases outside gene matches: 6. CDR3 loop: CSVGTSGRALTDTQYF. The CDR3 nucleotides are TGCAGCGTCGGGACTAGCGGGAGGGCGCTAACAGATACGCAGTATTTT.

This clonotype was recorded only once. The chain recombines TRBV3-1 with TRBJ2-1; TRBD2 matches 9 bases. V dropped 7 bases and J dropped 6; count of bases not matched to a gene: 13. The germline CDR1 and CDR2 sequences are LGHDT and YNNKEL (reference sequence). CDR3 length equals 16 residues. CDR3 bases: TGTGCCAGCACCCAGAGCTCCCTAGCGGGAATCAATGAGCAGTTCTTC. Translated, it gives CASTQSSLAGINEQFF.

There are a few counts of this clonotype. This chain links TRBV6-1 with TRBJ2-3, with TRBD2 identical over 11 bases. With 8 bases clipped from V and 11 bases from J, the junction kept 9 bases outside the gene matches. Germline CDR1 is MNHNS and CDR2 is SASEGT. This CDR3 region has 13 residues. CDR3 residues: CASQTSGTGRQYF. The CDR3 DNA sequence: TGTGCCAGCCAGACTAGCGGGACCGGCCGGCAGTATTTT.

This clonotype was counted ten times or more. J is TRBJ2-1 and V is TRBV6-6; TRBD1 is a possible D gene (6 bases). V lost 5 bases and J 9 bases, leaving 11 bases between the germline ends. In germline, CDR1 is MNHNY, CDR2 SVGAGI (reference sequence). The CDR3 runs to 12 residues. The CDR3 coding sequence is TGTGCCAGCAGTACACAGGGTCCTGAGCAGTTCTTC. This sequence encodes CASSTQGPEQFF.

The gene calls are TRBV9 and TRBJ1-1, with D perhaps matching TRBD1 (6 bases). The CDR3 runs to 14 residues. Per the germline V gene, CDR1 is SGDLS and CDR2 is YYNGEE. V was clipped by 5 bases and J by 0 bases, with 11 bases between them. The CDR3 DNA reads as TGTGCCAGCAGGAGAGAGGGGGTGAACACTGAAGCTTTCTTT. It specifies CASRREGVNTEAFF.

The table lists this clonotype with a few counts. J is TRBJ2-3 and V is TRBV5-1; 13 nucleotides line up with TRBD2. Germline V lookup: CDR1 SGHRS, CDR2 YFSETQ. The CDR3 has 16 residues. With 0 bases clipped from V and 12 bases from J, the junction kept 10 bases outside the gene matches. The DNA for the CDR3 is TGCGCCAGCAGCTTGGACAGCCGGACTAGCGGGAGTTCCCAGTATTTT. Amino acids: CASSLDSRTSGSSQYF. Filled out from reference TRBV5-1 and TRBJ2-3, the complete variable domain reads KAGVTQTPRYLIKTRGQQVTLSCSPISGHRSVSWYQQTPGQGLQFLFEYFSETQRNKGNFPGRFSGRQFSNSRSEMNVSTLELGDSALYLCASSLDSRTSGSSQYFGPGTRLTVL.

The chain links TRBV7-2 to TRBJ1-1; no clear D. This CDR3 contains 12 residues. Germline V gene data show CDR1 as SGHTA and CDR2 as FQGNSA. The ends were cut back, 5 bases at V and 11 bases at J, with 15 bases in the middle. The CDR3 loop reads CASSIGPRGAFF. The CDR3 DNA sequence: TGTGCCAGCAGCATCGGACCGCGTGGGGCTTTCTTT. Full variable domain (rest looked up from reference TRBV7-2 and TRBJ1-1): GAGVSQSPSNKVTEKGKDVELRCDPISGHTALYWYRQSLGQGLEFLIYFQGNSAPDKSGLPSDRFSAERTGGSVSTLTIQRTQQEDSAVYLCASSIGPRGAFFGQGTRLTVV.

This clonotype was detected only a few times. This chain uses TRBV6-1 with TRBJ2-1; maybe TRBD2 (5 bases). The CDR3 has 13 amino acids. V lost 2 bases, J lost 5 bases, and 7 bases lay in between. CDR1 is MNHNS and CDR2 is SASEGT in the germline V gene. CDR3 sequence reads: CASSERGDNEQFF. In nucleotides, the CDR3 is TGTGCCAGCAGTGAACGGGGTGACAATGAGCAGTTCTTC.

This clonotype has only a few counts. The chain uses TRBV15 and TRBJ1-1, with TRBD1 matching 10 bases. CDR1 is LNHNV, CDR2 YYDKDF, per germline (reference sequence). J was trimmed by 5 bases and V by 5 bases; bases with no gene match: 14. The CDR3 is 17 amino acids. CDR3 protein: CATSGPTEGQGRTEAFF. CDR3 DNA: TGTGCCACCAGCGGCCCGACGGAGGGACAGGGGAGGACTGAAGCTTTCTTT.

The chain is built from TRBV7-2 and TRBJ2-7, with 8 bases that match TRBD2. CDR1 SGHTA and CDR2 FQGNSA come from the germline V gene. Trimming removed 8 bases from V and 4 bases from J; junction bases left unmatched: 10. CDR3 length equals 14 residues. CDR3 coding DNA: TGTGCCAGCGGCTGGACACCGGGAGGGTACGAGCAGTACTTC. Protein product: CASGWTPGGYEQYF. The full variable domain, rest sourced from reference TRBV7-2 and TRBJ2-7, is GAGVSQSPSNKVTEKGKDVELRCDPISGHTALYWYRQSLGQGLEFLIYFQGNSAPDKSGLPSDRFSAERTGGSVSTLTIQRTQQEDSAVYLCASGWTPGGYEQYFGPGTRLTVT.

The J gene is TRBJ2-1, the V gene TRBV7-9, with D tentatively TRBD2 (6 bases). V shed 7 bases and J shed 3 bases, with 7 bases lying between them. Germline assignment: CDR1 SEHNR and CDR2 FQNEAQ (reference sequence). The CDR3 extends over 12 amino acids. CDR3 sequence reads: CASTGVYNEQFF. The CDR3 DNA is TGTGCCAGCACGGGGGTCTACAATGAGCAGTTCTTC.

This clonotype was recorded many times. This sequence joins TRBV6-1 and TRBJ2-1; TRBD2 agrees at 8 bases. Per germline, CDR1 MNHNS and CDR2 SASEGT. The CDR3 runs to 15 residues. Germline trimming cut 2 bases from V and 3 bases from J; bases unmatched to any gene: 3. The CDR3 loop is CASSESAGDYNEQFF. CDR3 DNA sequence: TGTGCCAGCAGTGAATCAGCGGGAGACTACAATGAGCAGTTCTTC.

This chain joins TRBV6-1 and TRBJ1-3; D uncertain. Germline CDR1 and CDR2: MNHNS and SASEGT. This CDR3 is built from 17 residues. Trimming took 4 bases from V and 0 from J, leaving 16 bases between them. CDR3 sequence (DNA): TGTGCCAGCAGTGCAACCTTAGAGATCCGCTCTGGAAACACCATATATTTT. Protein sequence: CASSATLEIRSGNTIYF.

This clonotype has a handful of counts. This chain uses TRBV10-3 with TRBJ1-4; D call uncertain. V was trimmed by 2 bases and J by 7 bases, leaving 5 bases between them. The germline V gene encodes CDR1 ENHRY and CDR2 SYGVKD. The CDR3 is 12 residues long. CDR3 sequence reads: CAISEEGEKLFF. The CDR3 region has the DNA TGTGCCATCAGTGAGGAAGGTGAAAAACTGTTTTTT.

The rearrangement uses TRBV10-3 and TRBJ2-2; no firm D call. The CDR3 has 14 residues. The V end lost 10 bases, the J end lost 2 bases, and 14 bases lay between the germline ends. The V gene's germline CDR1 is ENHRY and CDR2 SYGVKD. CDR3 protein: CATLINSNTGELFF. In DNA form, the CDR3 reads TGTGCCACCCTAATAAACAGTAACACCGGGGAGCTGTTTTTT.

This clonotype was picked up many times. The CDR3 DNA is TGCAGTGCTCCCGGACTAGCGGGGAACAATGAGCAGTTCTTC. It translates to CSAPGLAGNNEQFF. This chain uses TRBV20-1 with TRBJ2-1; TRBD2 aligns across 12 bases. Germline V gene sequence: CDR1 DFQATT, CDR2 SNEGSKA (reference sequence). CDR3 length equals 14 residues. V shed 5 bases, J shed 5 bases, and the junction held 4 bases outside the gene matches.

This chain uses TRBV20-1 with TRBJ2-5; the match to TRBD2 covers 9 bases. CDR1 DFQATT and CDR2 SNEGSKA come from the germline V gene (reference sequence). J was trimmed by 2 bases and V by 4 bases; bases with no gene match: 2. The CDR3 consists of 13 residues. The chain's CDR3 is CSAISGRQETQYF. The DNA for the CDR3 is TGCAGTGCTATTAGCGGGAGACAAGAGACCCAGTACTTC.

The chain links TRBV24-1 to TRBJ2-1; 13 positions agree with TRBD2. The CDR3 runs 17 residues. CDR1 is KGHDR, CDR2 SFDVKD, per germline. Losses at the gene ends were 4 bases for V and 9 bases for J; bases not matched to a gene: 11. This chain's CDR3 is CATSDRTGTSGKGEQFF. The CDR3 DNA reads TGTGCCACCAGTGACAGAACCGGGACTAGCGGGAAGGGTGAGCAGTTCTTC.